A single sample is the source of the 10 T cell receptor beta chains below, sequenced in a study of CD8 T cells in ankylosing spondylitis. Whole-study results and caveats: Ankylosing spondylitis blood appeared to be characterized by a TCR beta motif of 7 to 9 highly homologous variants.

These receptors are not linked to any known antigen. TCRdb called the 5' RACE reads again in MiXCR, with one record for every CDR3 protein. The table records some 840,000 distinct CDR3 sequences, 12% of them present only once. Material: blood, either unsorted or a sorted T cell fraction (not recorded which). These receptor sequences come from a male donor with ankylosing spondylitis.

Here the CDR3 DNA reads TGCAGTGCTAGCCCGGGGAGGAGTGGCTATGGCTACACCTTC. Translated: CSASPGRSGYGYTF. V and J are TRBV20-1 and TRBJ1-2; D unresolved. The CDR3 is 14 residues long. Per germline, CDR1 DFQATT and CDR2 SNEGSKA (reference sequence). Between the trimmed V and J ends, which lost 3 bases and 4 bases, there was a span of 15 bases.

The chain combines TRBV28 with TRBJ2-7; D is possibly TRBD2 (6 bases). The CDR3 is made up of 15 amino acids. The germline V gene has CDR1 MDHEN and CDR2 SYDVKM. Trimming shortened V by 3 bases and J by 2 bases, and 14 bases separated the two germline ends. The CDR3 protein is CASSLVGGSAYEQYF. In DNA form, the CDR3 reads TGTGCCAGCAGTTTGGTTGGGGGGAGCGCCTACGAGCAGTACTTC.

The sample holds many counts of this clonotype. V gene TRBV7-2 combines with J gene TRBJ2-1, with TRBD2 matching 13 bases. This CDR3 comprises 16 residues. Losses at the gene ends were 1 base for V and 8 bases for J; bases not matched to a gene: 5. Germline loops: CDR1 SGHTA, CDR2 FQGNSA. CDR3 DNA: TGTGCCAGCAGCTTAGGGACTAGCGGGAGAGGAGATGAGCAGTTCTTC. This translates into CASSLGTSGRGDEQFF.

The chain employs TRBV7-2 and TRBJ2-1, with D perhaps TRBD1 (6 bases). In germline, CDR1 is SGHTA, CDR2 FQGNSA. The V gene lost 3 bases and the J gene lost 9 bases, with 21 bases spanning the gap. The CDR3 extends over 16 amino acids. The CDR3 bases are TGTGCCAGCAGCTTGACGCAGGGGAATAAGTTAGGTGAGCAGTTCTTC. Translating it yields CASSLTQGNKLGEQFF.

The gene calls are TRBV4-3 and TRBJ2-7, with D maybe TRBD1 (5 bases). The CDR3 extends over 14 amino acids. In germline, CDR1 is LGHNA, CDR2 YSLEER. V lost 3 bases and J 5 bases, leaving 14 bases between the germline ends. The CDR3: CASSQLLGHNEQYF. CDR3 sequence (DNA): TGCGCCAGCAGCCAGCTTCTAGGACACAACGAGCAGTACTTC.

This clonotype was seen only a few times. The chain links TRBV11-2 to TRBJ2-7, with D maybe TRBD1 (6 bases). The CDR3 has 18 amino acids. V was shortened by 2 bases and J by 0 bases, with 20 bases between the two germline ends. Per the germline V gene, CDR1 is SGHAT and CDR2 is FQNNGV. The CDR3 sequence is CASSLSPPGQFLSYEQYF. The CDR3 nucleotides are TGTGCCAGCAGCTTATCCCCCCCCGGACAGTTCCTCTCCTACGAGCAGTACTTC.

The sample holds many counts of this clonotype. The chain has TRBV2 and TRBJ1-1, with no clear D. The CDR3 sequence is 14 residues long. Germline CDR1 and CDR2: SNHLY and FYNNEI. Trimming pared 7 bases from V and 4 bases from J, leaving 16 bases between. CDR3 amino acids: CASTLGSRGTEAFF. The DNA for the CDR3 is TGTGCCAGCACCTTGGGGTCCCGAGGCACTGAAGCTTTCTTT.

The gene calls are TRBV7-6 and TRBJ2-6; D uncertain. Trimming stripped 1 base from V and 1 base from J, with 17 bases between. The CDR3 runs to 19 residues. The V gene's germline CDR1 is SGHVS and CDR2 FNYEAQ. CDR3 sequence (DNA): TGTGCCAGCAGCTTAGGGAAATCGGCAGCCAAATCTGGGGCCAACGTCCTGACTTTC. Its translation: CASSLGKSAAKSGANVLTF.

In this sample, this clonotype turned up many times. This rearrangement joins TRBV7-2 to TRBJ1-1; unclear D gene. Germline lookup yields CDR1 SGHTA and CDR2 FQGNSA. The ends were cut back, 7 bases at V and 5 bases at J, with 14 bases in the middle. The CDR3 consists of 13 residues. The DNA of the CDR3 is TGTGCCAGCAACGAGAGGCTGATGACTGAAGCTTTCTTT. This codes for CASNERLMTEAFF.

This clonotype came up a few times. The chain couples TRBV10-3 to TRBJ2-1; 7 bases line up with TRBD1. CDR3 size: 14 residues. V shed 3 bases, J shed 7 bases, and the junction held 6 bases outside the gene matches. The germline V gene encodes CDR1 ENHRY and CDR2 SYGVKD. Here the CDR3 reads CAISDDRVRNEQFF. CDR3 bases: TGTGCCATCAGTGACGACAGGGTTAGGAATGAGCAGTTCTTC.